This T cell receptor beta chain came from a study of PD-1 blockade in classical Hodgkin lymphoma. A remark on this clone: Its antigen is undetermined.

The germline V gene has CDR1 MNHNS and CDR2 SASEGT. The CDR3 is 15 amino acids. Trimming took 7 bases from V and 8 from J; bases not matched to a gene: 11. Findings and limits, study-wide: Unlike CD8+ TCR diversity, which did not rise significantly by C4D1, CD4+ TCR diversity did. Nothing has yet pinned down what causes the repertoire differences, possibly disease activity or prior therapy. At baseline, newly diagnosed patients reportedly showed less TCR diversity than healthy donors.

Described time point: cycle 4 day 1 (C4D1), after more than five weeks of nivolumab. There was relapse after autologous stem cell transplantation in every patient, and there was variation in brentuximab vedotin exposure. The table came from immunoSEQ multiplex PCR; TCRdb's copy has only in-frame clones and leaves some out. This repertoire shows around 25,000 clones, around four fifths found once; its top ten account for 6.2%. The chain combines TRBV6-1 with TRBJ2-2, with 9 positions matching TRBD2. This TCR was sampled from a human donor with classical Hodgkin lymphoma. Sequencing was performed on peripheral blood mononuclear cells (PBMCs), taken before the fourth cycle of nivolumab. CDR3 DNA sequence: TGTGCCAGCACCAAGGGACTAGCAGGTCCTGGGGAGCTGTTTTTT. This encodes CASTKGLAGPGELFF.